This TCR beta chain is from a study of cytomegalovirus exposure and HLA in healthy donors. General observations from the study: The study assumed roughly uniform donor sequencing depth for presence/absence analyses. With further analysis later on, most CMV-associated TCR beta chains appeared HLA-restricted. The authors excluded some V segments, including TRBV6-2 and TRBV6-3, as indistinguishable.

In the PCR, 60 Vbeta and 13 Jbeta primers were used. Method: immunoSEQ multiplex PCR; TCRdb's copy keeps in-frame clones and lacks some. The profile shows some 96,000 clones, around 69% of them singletons. CDR1 is SGHRS and CDR2 is YFSETQ in the germline V gene. This CDR3 contains 15 residues. V was pared by 3 bases and J by 1 base, with 13 bases between. Turning to this clone: What it binds is unknown.

This chain connects TRBV5-1 to TRBJ2-5; TRBD1 might be the D (6 bases). This TCR was sampled from a woman aged 55-75 years in good health and CMV-seropositive. Sequencing was done on a sample of PBMCs. The CDR3 is CASSSDPDSQETQYF. The CDR3 DNA is TGCGCCAGCAGCTCAGACCCGGACAGCCAAGAGACCCAGTACTTC.